This TCR beta chain is drawn from a study of cytomegalovirus exposure and HLA in healthy donors. This CDR3 region has 14 residues. Germline CDR1 SGHTA, CDR2 FQGNSA. With 0 bases removed from V and 5 bases from J, the gap between germline ends came to 10 bases. Researchers ran the PCR with 60 Vbeta and 13 Jbeta primers. Profiling relied on immunoSEQ multiplex PCR, and the TCRdb table lists in-frame clones only, not all of them. The sample includes 150,000 to 200,000 clones, approximately 79% of them seen just once. This clone showed up just a few times. What it binds is not known. Study-wide findings and caveats: Later on, a genetic analysis was performed. It linked a missense variant in DCLRE1C with V- and J-gene trimming of TCR beta.

The origin of this receptor is a woman in her 50s in good health and CMV-seropositive. This chain joins TRBV7-2 and TRBJ1-2; perhaps TRBD1 as D (6 bases). The specimen sequenced was PBMCs. The CDR3 sequence: CASSLATGQYGYTF. CDR3 sequence (DNA): TGTGCCAGCAGCTTAGCTACGGGACAATATGGCTACACCTTC. Supplemented by reference TRBV7-2 and TRBJ1-2, the full variable domain reads GAGVSQSPSNKVTEKGKDVELRCDPISGHTALYWYRQSLGQGLEFLIYFQGNSAPDKSGLPSDRFSAERTGGSVSTLTIQRTQQEDSAVYLCASSLATGQYGYTFGSGTRLTVV.